In its sample, the clone carrying this T cell receptor beta chain was seen once. The data were taken from a study of blood T cell repertoires in COVID-19. The CDR3 loop spans 21 amino acids. The V gene lost 3 bases and the J gene lost 3 bases, with 30 bases spanning the gap. The germline gives CDR1 GTSNPN, CDR2 SVGIG (reference sequence). Generated by immunoSEQ multiplex PCR, the TCRdb table keeps only in-frame clones and is missing some. The repertoire includes around 72,000 clones, roughly 82% of them detected once, and about 19% sits in the top ten. The material sequenced was peripheral blood. The receptor was isolated from a human donor in a cohort sampled during active COVID-19. This chain connects TRBV30 to TRBJ1-6; D possibly corresponds to TRBD1 (5 bases). CDR3 protein: CAWRRSGFGAQDNIYNSPLHF. The CDR3 DNA reads as TGTGCCTGGAGACGATCCGGGTTTGGGGCGCAGGATAATATCTATAATTCACCCCTCCACTTT.